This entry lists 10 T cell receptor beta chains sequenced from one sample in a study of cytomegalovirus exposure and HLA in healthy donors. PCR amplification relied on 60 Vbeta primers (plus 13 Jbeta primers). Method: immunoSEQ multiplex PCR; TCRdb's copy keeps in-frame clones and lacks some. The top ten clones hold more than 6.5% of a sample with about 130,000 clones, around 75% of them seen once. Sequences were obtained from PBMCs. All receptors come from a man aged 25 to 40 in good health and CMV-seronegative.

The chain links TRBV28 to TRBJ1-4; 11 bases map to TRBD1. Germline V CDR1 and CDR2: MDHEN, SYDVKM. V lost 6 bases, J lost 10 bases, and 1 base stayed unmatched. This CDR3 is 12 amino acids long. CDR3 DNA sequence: TGTGCCAGCAGGGGGACAGGGGGAAAACTGTTTTTT. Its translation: CASRGTGGKLFF.

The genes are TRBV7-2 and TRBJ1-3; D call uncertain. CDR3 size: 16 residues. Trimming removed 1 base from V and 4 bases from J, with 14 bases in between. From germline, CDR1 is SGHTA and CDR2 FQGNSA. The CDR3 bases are TGTGCCAGCAGCTTAGAGAGGGTCCGCCTGGGAAACACCATATATTTT. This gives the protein CASSLERVRLGNTIYF.

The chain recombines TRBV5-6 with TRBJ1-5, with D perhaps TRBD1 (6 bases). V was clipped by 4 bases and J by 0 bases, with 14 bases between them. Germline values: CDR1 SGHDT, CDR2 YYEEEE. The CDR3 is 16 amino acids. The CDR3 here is CASSPGGQYSNQPQHF. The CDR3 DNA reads TGTGCCAGCAGCCCAGGAGGACAGTATAGCAATCAGCCCCAGCATTTT. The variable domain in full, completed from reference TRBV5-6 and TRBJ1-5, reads DAGVTQSPTHLIKTRGQQVTLRCSPKSGHDTVSWYQQALGQGPQFIFQYYEEEERQRGNFPDRFSGHQFPNYSSELNVNALLLGDSALYLCASSPGGQYSNQPQHFGDGTRLSIL.

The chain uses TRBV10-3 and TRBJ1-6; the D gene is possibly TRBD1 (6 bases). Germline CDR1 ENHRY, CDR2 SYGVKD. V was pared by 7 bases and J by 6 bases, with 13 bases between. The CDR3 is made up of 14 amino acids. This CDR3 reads CAITEGGRNSPLHF. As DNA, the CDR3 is TGTGCCATCACCGAGGGGGGGCGTAATTCACCCCTCCACTTT.

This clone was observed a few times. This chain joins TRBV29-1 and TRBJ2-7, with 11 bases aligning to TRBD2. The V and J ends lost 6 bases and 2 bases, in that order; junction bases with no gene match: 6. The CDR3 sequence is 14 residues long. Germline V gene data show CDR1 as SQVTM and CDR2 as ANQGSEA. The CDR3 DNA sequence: TGCAGCGTGGATAGCGGGGGGGGACCCTACGAGCAGTACTTC. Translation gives CSVDSGGGPYEQYF.

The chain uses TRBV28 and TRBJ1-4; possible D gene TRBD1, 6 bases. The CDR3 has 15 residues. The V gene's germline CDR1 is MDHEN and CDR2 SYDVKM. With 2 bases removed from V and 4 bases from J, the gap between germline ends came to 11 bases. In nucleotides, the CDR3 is TGTGCCAGCAGTTTACCCGGACAGTTTAATGAAAAACTGTTTTTT. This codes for CASSLPGQFNEKLFF.

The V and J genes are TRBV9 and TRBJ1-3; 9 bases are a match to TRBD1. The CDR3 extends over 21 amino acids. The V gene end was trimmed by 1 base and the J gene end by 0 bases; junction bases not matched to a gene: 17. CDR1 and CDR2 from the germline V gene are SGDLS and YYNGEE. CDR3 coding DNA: TGTGCCAGCAGCGTAAAGGAGTACGGACAGGGGCCCGAACACTCTGGAAACACCATATATTTT. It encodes CASSVKEYGQGPEHSGNTIYF.

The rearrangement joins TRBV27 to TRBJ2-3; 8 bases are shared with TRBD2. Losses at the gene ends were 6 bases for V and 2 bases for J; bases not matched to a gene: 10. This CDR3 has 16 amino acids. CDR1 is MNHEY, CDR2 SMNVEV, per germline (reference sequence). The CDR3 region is CASRFRGGRDTDTQYF. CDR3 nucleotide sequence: TGTGCCAGCAGATTCCGCGGGGGGCGCGACACAGATACGCAGTATTTT.

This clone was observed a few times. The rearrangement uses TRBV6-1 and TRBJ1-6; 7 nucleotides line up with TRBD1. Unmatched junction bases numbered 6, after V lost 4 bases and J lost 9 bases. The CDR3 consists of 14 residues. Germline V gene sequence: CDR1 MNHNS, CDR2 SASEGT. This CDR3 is CASSGQGGGSPLHF. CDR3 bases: TGTGCCAGCAGTGGACAGGGAGGAGGTTCACCCCTCCACTTT.

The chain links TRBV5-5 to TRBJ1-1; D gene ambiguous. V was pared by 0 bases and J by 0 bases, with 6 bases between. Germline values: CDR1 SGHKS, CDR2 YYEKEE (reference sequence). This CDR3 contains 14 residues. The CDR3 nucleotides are TGTGCCAGCAGCTTGGGCGGGATGAACACTGAAGCTTTCTTT. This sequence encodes CASSLGGMNTEAFF.